This TCR beta chain was captured in a study of T-cell memory formation after mild COVID-19. Study results and limitations: Clones contracting day 15 to 85 were balanced CD4/CD8; later expanders leaned CD4+. Some responding clones appeared in pre-infection memory, suggesting cross-reactive memory joined. CM and EM subsets held most contracting CD4+ clones; EMRA held CD8+ ones.

TCRdb processed the 5' RACE reads anew with MiXCR; each CDR3 protein has one entry. Of approximately 250,000 distinct CDR3 sequences detected, 15% appear once; the ten largest clones hold 2.1%. Worth noting for this clonotype: Its antigen is not known.

The germline V gene has CDR1 MNHEY and CDR2 SVGEGT. Germline trimming cut 10 bases from V and 2 bases from J; bases unmatched to any gene: 5. The CDR3 spans 13 residues. This clonotype was obtained from an adult woman who had mild COVID-19 (a few samples of this study predate the infection). Cell type and time point are not known. V and J are TRBV6-2 or TRBV6-3 and TRBJ2-7; 10 bases line up with TRBD1. The specimen sequenced was PBMCs or a T cell subset sorted from them (not recorded which). The CDR3 nucleotides read TGTGCCACCTCCGGGACAGGGGCCTACGAGCAGTACTTC. Amino acid sequence: CATSGTGAYEQYF.